The 32 T cell receptor beta chains below all came from one sample that was sequenced in a study of cytomegalovirus exposure and HLA in healthy donors. The study ran its PCR with 60 Vbeta and 13 Jbeta primers. The data were produced by immunoSEQ multiplex PCR, yet TCRdb's version contains in-frame clones alone and is incomplete. The profile shows over 150,000 clones, around 68% of them singletons. Sequences were obtained from PBMCs. The receptors were sampled from a man in his forties or fifties in good health and CMV-seronegative.

The rearrangement uses TRBV7-8 and TRBJ2-7, with D tentatively TRBD1 (6 bases). CDR1 is SGHVS, CDR2 FQNEAQ, per germline. The ends were cut back, 1 base at V and 2 bases at J, with 9 bases in the middle. This CDR3 is 14 amino acids long. The CDR3 sequence: CASSLGAGAYEQYF. The CDR3 region has the DNA TGTGCCAGCAGCTTAGGGGCAGGGGCCTACGAGCAGTACTTC.

Concerning this clone itself: Other DNA sequences from this sample encode an identical CDR3 as well. This sequence joins TRBV5-1 and TRBJ1-1; no firm D call. V lost 2 bases and J lost 3, with 8 bases in between. Germline CDR1 SGHRS, CDR2 YFSETQ. This CDR3 contains 13 residues. This CDR3 is CASSLTRDTEAFF. The CDR3 nucleotides read TGCGCCAGCAGCTTAACTAGGGACACTGAAGCTTTCTTT.

The chain couples TRBV5-6 to TRBJ1-5; possibly TRBD1 for D (5 bases). Germline assignment: CDR1 SGHDT and CDR2 YYEEEE. V was clipped by 0 bases and J by 0 bases, with 7 bases between them. This CDR3 is built from 15 residues. The CDR3, as DNA: TGTGCCAGCAGCTTGGTCAGGGATAGCAATCAGCCCCAGCATTTT. Translation: CASSLVRDSNQPQHF.

This clone was detected only a few times. The V gene is TRBV6-5, the J gene TRBJ2-5; D call uncertain. The V end lost 0 bases, the J end lost 5 bases, and 13 bases lay between the germline ends. The CDR3 has 15 amino acids. Germline V gives CDR1 MNHEY, CDR2 SVGAGI. The CDR3 is CASSYSSLGGETQYF. In DNA, the CDR3 is TGTGCCAGCAGTTACTCGAGCCTAGGTGGGGAGACCCAGTACTTC.

The J gene is TRBJ2-3, the V gene TRBV12-5, with TRBD2 identical over 9 bases. Trimming at V came to 6 bases and at J to 5 bases, leaving 12 bases not matched to a gene. Germline V CDR1 and CDR2: LGHNT, FRNRAP. This CDR3 region has 16 residues. This CDR3 reads CASGKGSGGPRDTQYF. The CDR3, as DNA: TGTGCTAGTGGGAAAGGCAGCGGGGGGCCTCGAGATACGCAGTATTTT.

The V call is TRBV27, the J call TRBJ1-1; TRBD1 matches 7 bases. The length of the CDR3 is 15 residues. Germline V gene lookup returns CDR1 MNHEY and CDR2 SMNVEV (reference sequence). With 3 bases clipped from V and 8 bases from J, the junction kept 12 bases outside the gene matches. CDR3 nucleotides: TGTGCCAGCAGTTTCTATACAGGGGCCGCTATGGAAGCTTTCTTT. Encoded protein: CASSFYTGAAMEAFF.

The J gene is TRBJ2-3, the V gene TRBV7-2; 7 bases align to TRBD1. The germline V gene encodes CDR1 SGHTA and CDR2 FQGNSA. Trimming took 5 bases from V and 2 from J; bases not matched to a gene: 7. There are 15 residues in the CDR3. Written as DNA, the CDR3 is TGTGCCAGCAGCCAGGGACAGATTTTCACAGATACGCAGTATTTT. Its protein product is CASSQGQIFTDTQYF.

This chain uses TRBV6-1 with TRBJ2-7; 11 bases agree with TRBD2. The CDR3 is made up of 15 amino acids. CDR1 MNHNS and CDR2 SASEGT come from the germline V gene. The trim removed 7 bases at V and 0 bases at J, leaving 5 bases unmatched. CDR3 DNA: TGTGCCAGCACTCTAGCGGGGGGAAACTCCTACGAGCAGTACTTC. Its protein product is CASTLAGGNSYEQYF.

Only a few counts were recorded for this clone. The gene calls are TRBV9 and TRBJ1-1, with 9 bases aligning to TRBD1. The CDR3 is 15 amino acids. In germline, CDR1 is SGDLS, CDR2 YYNGEE. The V gene end was trimmed by 0 bases and the J gene end by 11 bases; junction bases not matched to a gene: 11. CDR3 region: CASSVAPTGGSGAFF. In DNA form, the CDR3 reads TGTGCCAGCAGCGTAGCACCAACAGGGGGCAGCGGGGCTTTCTTT.

The CDR3 region has the DNA TGTGCCAGCAGGCCACTAGCGGGCCTAGGGAATGAGCAGTTCTTC. Translation gives CASRPLAGLGNEQFF. V gene TRBV6-5 combines with J gene TRBJ2-1, with 9 bases aligning to TRBD2. The CDR3 is made up of 15 amino acids. CDR1 is MNHEY, CDR2 SVGAGI, per germline. J was trimmed by 7 bases and V by 6 bases; bases with no gene match: 10.

V gene TRBV7-8 combines with J gene TRBJ2-7, with D possibly matching TRBD2 (5 bases). Trimming removed 1 base at V and 6 bases at J, with 10 bases between. This CDR3 has 13 residues. Germline V gene data show CDR1 as SGHVS and CDR2 as FQNEAQ. CDR3 loop: CASSLDTRGEQYF. DNA for the CDR3: TGTGCCAGCAGCTTAGACACTAGAGGCGAGCAGTACTTC.

The V and J genes are TRBV29-1 and TRBJ1-2; 8 positions agree with TRBD1. The germline gives CDR1 SQVTM, CDR2 ANQGSEA. The trim removed 0 bases at V and 5 bases at J, leaving 8 bases unmatched. CDR3 length equals 15 residues. The CDR3 protein is CSVEDSAGGGYGYTF. CDR3 nucleotide sequence: TGCAGCGTTGAAGACTCGGCAGGGGGCGGTTATGGCTACACCTTC.

This chain uses TRBV9 with TRBJ2-7; tentatively, D is TRBD1 (5 bases). Germline V CDR1 and CDR2: SGDLS, YYNGEE. The CDR3 length is 15 residues. Trimming cost V 4 bases and J 0 bases, with 14 bases left between them. The CDR3: CASSHGLQASYEQYF. CDR3 coding DNA: TGTGCCAGCAGCCACGGGTTACAGGCCTCCTACGAGCAGTACTTC.

V gene TRBV7-2 combines with J gene TRBJ1-3; D perhaps matches TRBD1 (6 bases). CDR3 length equals 15 residues. The V and J ends lost 4 bases and 4 bases respectively, with 14 bases between them. Germline assignment: CDR1 SGHTA and CDR2 FQGNSA. CDR3 region: CASSSVTGPGNTIYF. Here the CDR3 DNA reads TGTGCCAGCAGCTCGGTCACAGGGCCAGGAAACACCATATATTTT.

The CDR3 protein is CASKKGGGTDTQYF. For the CDR3, the DNA is TGTGCCAGCAAAAAAGGCGGCGGCACAGATACGCAGTATTTT. The chain carries TRBV11-3 and TRBJ2-3, with unresolved D. The CDR3 contains 14 residues. From germline, CDR1 is SGHNT and CDR2 YENEEA. V shed 7 bases and J shed 1 base, with 12 bases lying between them.

The chain couples TRBV4-2 to TRBJ2-7, with D tentatively TRBD1 (5 bases). This CDR3 is 16 amino acids long. V lost 1 base and J lost 7, with 20 bases in between. Germline CDR1 is LGHNA and CDR2 is YNFKEQ. The CDR3 DNA sequence: TGTGCCAGCAGCCAAGCCCCCGCAGGGCCCATGGGGGAGCAGTACTTC. Residues: CASSQAPAGPMGEQYF.

The chain joins TRBV19 to TRBJ1-1; 8 bases match TRBD1. Germline CDR1 reads LNHDA; CDR2 reads SQIVND (reference sequence). This CDR3 comprises 14 residues. After removal of 6 bases from V and 5 bases from J, the junction contained 8 bases not matched to a gene. As DNA, the CDR3 is TGTGCCAGTAGACACGCAGGGGGCCGGACTGAAGCTTTCTTT. Its translation is CASRHAGGRTEAFF.

The chain carries TRBV7-2 and TRBJ2-2; D is unresolved. V lost 3 bases and J 1 base, leaving 12 bases between the germline ends. The CDR3 is 16 residues long. CDR1 is SGHTA, CDR2 FQGNSA, per germline. DNA for the CDR3: TGTGCCAGCAGCTTGTTTACAACGAAGAACACCGGGGAGCTGTTTTTT. Its translation: CASSLFTTKNTGELFF.

The chain carries TRBV5-1 and TRBJ2-2; TRBD1 agrees at 7 bases. The CDR3 covers 15 residues. Germline CDR1 is SGHRS and CDR2 is YFSETQ. Trimming cost V 4 bases and J 4 bases; bases outside gene matches: 7. Written as DNA, the CDR3 is TGCGCCAGCAGCCAGACAGGGCAGAGCACCGGGGAGCTGTTTTTT. It encodes CASSQTGQSTGELFF.

The chain has TRBV4-2 and TRBJ1-2; 8 nucleotides match TRBD1. Germline V gene lookup returns CDR1 LGHNA and CDR2 YNFKEQ. J lost 5 bases, V lost 3 bases, and 5 bases had no gene match. The CDR3 has 14 residues. The CDR3 is CASSQAGGAYGYTF. The CDR3 DNA sequence: TGTGCCAGCAGCCAGGCAGGGGGCGCGTATGGCTACACCTTC.

The chain carries TRBV5-1 and TRBJ1-2; 9 nucleotides match TRBD1. The CDR3 runs to 15 residues. The germline V gene encodes CDR1 SGHRS and CDR2 YFSETQ. The trim removed 4 bases at V and 2 bases at J, leaving 6 bases unmatched. In DNA, the CDR3 is TGCGCCAGCAGCCCAGGGACAGGGATGAACTATGGCTACACCTTC. Its protein product is CASSPGTGMNYGYTF. Complete variable domain (other parts from reference TRBV5-1 and TRBJ1-2): KAGVTQTPRYLIKTRGQQVTLSCSPISGHRSVSWYQQTPGQGLQFLFEYFSETQRNKGNFPGRFSGRQFSNSRSEMNVSTLELGDSALYLCASSPGTGMNYGYTFGSGTRLTVV.

The rearrangement joins TRBV6-4 to TRBJ1-1; D is possibly TRBD1 (5 bases). V lost 0 bases, J lost 10 bases, and 9 bases lay in between. The CDR3 totals 12 residues. Germline CDR1 is MRHNA and CDR2 is SNTAGT. The CDR3 bases are TGTGCCAGCAGTGACTCGCAGGGCCCAGCTTTCTTT. It encodes CASSDSQGPAFF.

This clone has only a few counts. V and J are TRBV6-5 and TRBJ2-1, with 9 bases matching TRBD1. The V and J ends lost 2 bases and 4 bases, in that order; junction bases with no gene match: 3. CDR3 size: 15 residues. CDR1 and CDR2 from the germline V gene are MNHEY and SVGAGI. CDR3 DNA sequence: TGTGCCAGCAGTTACCGGGACAGGGCTTACAATGAGCAGTTCTTC. Residues: CASSYRDRAYNEQFF.

The V and J genes are TRBV2 and TRBJ2-1; 9 bases fit TRBD1. CDR1 and CDR2 from the germline V gene are SNHLY and FYNNEI. There are 16 residues in the CDR3. Trimming cost V 2 bases and J 5 bases; bases outside gene matches: 7. The CDR3 is CASSEWGQGGNNEQFF. The DNA for the CDR3 is TGTGCCAGCAGTGAATGGGGACAGGGAGGAAACAATGAGCAGTTCTTC.

The V and J genes are TRBV7-6 and TRBJ2-5; 10 nucleotides align to TRBD2. The CDR3 totals 15 residues. Unmatched junction bases numbered 6, after V lost 3 bases and J lost 5 bases. Germline V gene data show CDR1 as SGHVS and CDR2 as FNYEAQ. The CDR3 loop is CASSFRLAGVETQYF. CDR3 sequence (DNA): TGTGCCAGCAGCTTCAGGCTAGCGGGGGTTGAGACCCAGTACTTC.

This clone was counted between two and nine times. This chain links TRBV15 with TRBJ2-4; D is possibly TRBD1 (6 bases). V was trimmed by 4 bases and J by 7 bases, leaving 11 bases between them. From germline, CDR1 is LNHNV and CDR2 YYDKDF (reference sequence). The CDR3 spans 13 residues. The CDR3 reads CATSTGAQNIQYF. CDR3 sequence (DNA): TGTGCCACCAGCACAGGGGCCCAGAACATTCAGTACTTC.

The V and J genes are TRBV13 and TRBJ1-2; 10 nucleotides align to TRBD1. The CDR3 loop spans 17 amino acids. Germline CDR1 reads PRHDT; CDR2 reads FYEKMQ (reference sequence). J was trimmed by 4 bases and V by 5 bases; bases with no gene match: 13. CDR3 in DNA: TGTGCCAGCAGCCGGGCGGGACAGGGGCTATCTTTCTATGGCTACACCTTC. The encoded protein is CASSRAGQGLSFYGYTF.

The V and J genes are TRBV4-2 and TRBJ2-5; TRBD1 matches at 10 bases. Germline values: CDR1 LGHNA, CDR2 YNFKEQ. The CDR3 loop spans 16 amino acids. The V gene end was trimmed by 4 bases and the J gene end by 3 bases; junction bases not matched to a gene: 8. CDR3 sequence: CASSPGDRGREETQYF. In DNA, the CDR3 is TGTGCCAGCAGCCCAGGAGACAGGGGGCGCGAAGAGACCCAGTACTTC.

The chain employs TRBV4-1 and TRBJ1-1, with 7 bases lining up with TRBD1. Germline V gene data show CDR1 as MGHRA and CDR2 as YSYEKL. V gave up 3 bases and J gave up 5 bases; unmatched junction bases: 9. This CDR3 has 15 amino acids. CDR3 DNA: TGCGCCAGCAGCCAGGCTACCGGGACAGCGACTGAAGCTTTCTTT. Amino acids: CASSQATGTATEAFF.

This chain connects TRBV27 to TRBJ2-3, with D unclear. V was cut by 1 base and J by 4 bases, with 9 bases left in between. Germline V gives CDR1 MNHEY, CDR2 SMNVEV (reference sequence). This CDR3 contains 14 residues. The CDR3 protein is CASSLYSRPDTQYF. The CDR3 region has the DNA TGTGCCAGCAGTTTATATAGTCGTCCAGATACGCAGTATTTT.

The chain links TRBV6-6 to TRBJ2-7; 8 nucleotides agree with TRBD1. The V segment lost 4 bases and the J segment 3 bases; nucleotides outside the gene matches: 5. Looked up from germline, CDR1 is MNHNY and CDR2 is SVGAGI (reference sequence). The length of the CDR3 is 14 residues. The CDR3 protein is CASSSSDRDYEQYF. As DNA, the CDR3 is TGTGCCAGCAGTTCGTCGGACAGGGACTACGAGCAGTACTTC.

V and J are TRBV11-3 and TRBJ2-5; D perhaps matches TRBD1 (5 bases). This CDR3 is 15 amino acids long. Trimming removed 2 bases at V and 4 bases at J, with 14 bases between. Germline CDR1 reads SGHNT; CDR2 reads YENEEA. CDR3 bases: TGTGCCAGCAGCTTAAGTGGCAGAACAGGAGAGACCCAGTACTTC. It encodes CASSLSGRTGETQYF.